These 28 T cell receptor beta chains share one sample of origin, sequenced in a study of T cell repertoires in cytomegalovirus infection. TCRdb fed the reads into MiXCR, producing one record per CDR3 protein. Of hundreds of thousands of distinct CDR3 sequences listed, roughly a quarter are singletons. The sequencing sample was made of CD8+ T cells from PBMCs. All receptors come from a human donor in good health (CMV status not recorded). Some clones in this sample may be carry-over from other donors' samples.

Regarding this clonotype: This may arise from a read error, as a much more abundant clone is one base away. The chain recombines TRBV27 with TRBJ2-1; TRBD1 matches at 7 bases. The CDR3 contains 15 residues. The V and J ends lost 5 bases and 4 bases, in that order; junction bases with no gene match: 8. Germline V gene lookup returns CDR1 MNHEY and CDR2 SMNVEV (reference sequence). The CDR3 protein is CASSQGGLLYNEQFF. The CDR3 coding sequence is TGTGCCAGCAGTCAAGGGGGCCTACTATACAATGAGCAGTTCTTC.

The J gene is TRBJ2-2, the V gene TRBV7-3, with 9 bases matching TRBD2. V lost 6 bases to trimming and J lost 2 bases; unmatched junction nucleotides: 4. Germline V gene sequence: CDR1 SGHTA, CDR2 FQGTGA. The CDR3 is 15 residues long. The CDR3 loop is CASSTSGYNTGELFF. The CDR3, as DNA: TGTGCCAGCAGTACTAGCGGGTATAACACCGGGGAGCTGTTTTTT.

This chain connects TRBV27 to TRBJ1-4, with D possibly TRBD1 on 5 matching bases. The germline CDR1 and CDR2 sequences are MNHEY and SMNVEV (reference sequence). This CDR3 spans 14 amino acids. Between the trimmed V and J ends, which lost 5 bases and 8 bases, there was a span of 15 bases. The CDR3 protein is CASSPGLLGEKLFF. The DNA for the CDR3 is TGTGCCAGCAGTCCGGGACTTCTAGGGGAAAAACTGTTTTTT.

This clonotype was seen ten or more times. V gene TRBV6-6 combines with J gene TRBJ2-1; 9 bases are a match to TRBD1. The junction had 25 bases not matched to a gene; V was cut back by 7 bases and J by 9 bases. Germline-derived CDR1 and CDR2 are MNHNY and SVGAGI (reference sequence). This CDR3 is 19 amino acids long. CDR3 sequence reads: CASTIYRVLVGTGIFEQFF. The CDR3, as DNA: TGTGCCAGCACCATATACCGAGTGTTAGTAGGGACAGGGATATTTGAGCAGTTCTTC.

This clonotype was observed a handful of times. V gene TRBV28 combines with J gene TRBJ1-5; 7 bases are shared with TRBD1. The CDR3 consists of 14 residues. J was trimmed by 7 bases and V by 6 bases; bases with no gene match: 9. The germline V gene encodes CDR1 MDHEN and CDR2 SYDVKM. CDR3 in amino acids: CASSLTGEWQPQHF. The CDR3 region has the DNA TGTGCCAGCAGCTTAACAGGGGAATGGCAGCCCCAGCATTTT.

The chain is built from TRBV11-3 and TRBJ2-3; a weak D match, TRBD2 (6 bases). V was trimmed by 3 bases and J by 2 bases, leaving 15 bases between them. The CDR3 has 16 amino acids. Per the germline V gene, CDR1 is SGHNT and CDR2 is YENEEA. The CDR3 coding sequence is TGTGCCAGCAGCTTCAGATCGGGAGTAAACACAGATACGCAGTATTTT. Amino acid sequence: CASSFRSGVNTDTQYF.

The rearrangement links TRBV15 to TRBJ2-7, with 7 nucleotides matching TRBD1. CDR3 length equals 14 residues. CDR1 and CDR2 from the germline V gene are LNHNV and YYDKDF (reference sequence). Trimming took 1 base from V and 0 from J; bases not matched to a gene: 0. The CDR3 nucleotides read TGTGCCACCAGCAGAGGGGACAGCTCCTACGAGCAGTACTTC. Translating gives CATSRGDSSYEQYF.

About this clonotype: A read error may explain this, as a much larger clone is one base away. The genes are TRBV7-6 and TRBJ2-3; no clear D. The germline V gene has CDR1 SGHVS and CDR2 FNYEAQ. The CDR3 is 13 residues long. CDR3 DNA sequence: TGTGCCAGCAGCTTAAGGGTTGCAGATACGCCGTATTTT. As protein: CASSLRVADTPYF.

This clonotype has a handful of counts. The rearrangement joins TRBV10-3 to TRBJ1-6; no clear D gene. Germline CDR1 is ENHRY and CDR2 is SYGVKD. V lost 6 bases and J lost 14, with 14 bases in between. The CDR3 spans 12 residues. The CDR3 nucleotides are TGTGCCATCAGAACTATCAATTCGGCCCTCCACTTT. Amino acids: CAIRTINSALHF.

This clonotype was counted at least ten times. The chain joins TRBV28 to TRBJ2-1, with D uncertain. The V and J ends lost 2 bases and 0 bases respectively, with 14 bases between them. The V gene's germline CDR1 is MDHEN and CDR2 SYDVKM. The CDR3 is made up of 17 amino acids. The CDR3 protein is CASSLVHILSSYNEQFF. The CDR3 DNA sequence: TGTGCCAGCAGTTTAGTTCACATTCTGAGCTCCTACAATGAGCAGTTCTTC.

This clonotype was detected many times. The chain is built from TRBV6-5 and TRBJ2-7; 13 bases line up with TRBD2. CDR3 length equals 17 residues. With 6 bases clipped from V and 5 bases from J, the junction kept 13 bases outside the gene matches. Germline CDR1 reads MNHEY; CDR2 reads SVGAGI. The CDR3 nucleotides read TGTGCCAGCAGCCCCCCGACTAGCGGGGGGTATCAACACGAGCAGTACTTC. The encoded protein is CASSPPTSGGYQHEQYF.

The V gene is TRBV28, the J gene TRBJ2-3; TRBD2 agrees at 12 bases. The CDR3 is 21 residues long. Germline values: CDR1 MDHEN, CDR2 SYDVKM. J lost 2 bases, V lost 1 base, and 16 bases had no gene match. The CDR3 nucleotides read TGTGCCAGCAGTTTATTGAGTAGGGCTAGCGGGGGGGGTTTATTCACAGATACGCAGTATTTT. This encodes CASSLLSRASGGGLFTDTQYF.

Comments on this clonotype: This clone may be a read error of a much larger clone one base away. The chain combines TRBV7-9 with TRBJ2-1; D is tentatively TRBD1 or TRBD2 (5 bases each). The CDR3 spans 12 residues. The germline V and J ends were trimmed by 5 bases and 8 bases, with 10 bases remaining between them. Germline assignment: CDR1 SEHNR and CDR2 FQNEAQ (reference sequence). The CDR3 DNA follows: TGTGCCAGCAGCCGTTTGGGGGATGAGCAGTTCTTC. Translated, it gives CASSRLGDEQFF.

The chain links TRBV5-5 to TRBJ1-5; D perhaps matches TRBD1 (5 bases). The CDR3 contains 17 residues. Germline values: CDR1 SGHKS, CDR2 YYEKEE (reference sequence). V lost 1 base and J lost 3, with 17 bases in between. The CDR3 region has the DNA TGTGCCAGCAGCTTGTATTCCCAGGGCATCGTCAATCAGCCCCAGCATTTT. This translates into CASSLYSQGIVNQPQHF.

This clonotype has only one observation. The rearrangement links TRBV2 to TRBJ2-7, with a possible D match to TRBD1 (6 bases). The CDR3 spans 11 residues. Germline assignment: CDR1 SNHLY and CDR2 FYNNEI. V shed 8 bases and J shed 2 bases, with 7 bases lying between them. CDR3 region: CASGQTYEQYV. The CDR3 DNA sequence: TGTGCCAGCGGACAGACCTACGAGCAGTACGTC.

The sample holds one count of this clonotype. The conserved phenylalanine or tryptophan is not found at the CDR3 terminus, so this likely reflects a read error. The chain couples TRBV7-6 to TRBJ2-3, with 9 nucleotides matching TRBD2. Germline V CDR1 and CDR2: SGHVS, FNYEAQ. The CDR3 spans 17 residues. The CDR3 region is CANSSLAGARETDTQYL. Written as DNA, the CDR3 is TGTGCCAACAGCTCCTTAGCGGGGGCCCGAGAAACAGATACGCAGTATTTG.

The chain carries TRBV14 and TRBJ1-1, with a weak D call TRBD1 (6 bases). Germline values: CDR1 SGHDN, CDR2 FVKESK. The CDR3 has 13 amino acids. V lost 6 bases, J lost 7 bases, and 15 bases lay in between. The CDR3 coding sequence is TGTGCCAGCAGACACGACAGGCGGGGTGAAGCTTTCTTT. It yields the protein CASRHDRRGEAFF.

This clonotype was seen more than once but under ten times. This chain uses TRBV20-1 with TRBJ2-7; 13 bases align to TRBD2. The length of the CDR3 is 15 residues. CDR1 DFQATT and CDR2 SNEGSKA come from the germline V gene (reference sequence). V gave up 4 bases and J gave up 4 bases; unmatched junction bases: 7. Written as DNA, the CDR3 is TGCAGTGCTATGCAGGGACTAGCGGGGATGTACGAGCAGTACGTC. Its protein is CSAMQGLAGMYEQYV.

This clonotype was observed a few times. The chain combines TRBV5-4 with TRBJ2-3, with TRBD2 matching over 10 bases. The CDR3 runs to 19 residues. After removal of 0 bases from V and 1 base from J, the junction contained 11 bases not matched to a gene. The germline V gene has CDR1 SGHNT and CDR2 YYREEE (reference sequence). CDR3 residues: CASSLGLAGPGLGTDTQYF. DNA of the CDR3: TGTGCCAGCAGCTTGGGACTAGCGGGCCCCGGATTGGGCACAGATACGCAGTATTTT.

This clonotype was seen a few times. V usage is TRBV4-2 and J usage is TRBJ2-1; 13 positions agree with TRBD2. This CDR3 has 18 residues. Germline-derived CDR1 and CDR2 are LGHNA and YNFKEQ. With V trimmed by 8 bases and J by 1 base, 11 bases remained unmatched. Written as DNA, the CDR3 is TGTGCCAGCCTCCAAGGGACTAGCGGGGAGGTTTCCTACAATGAGCAGTTCTTC. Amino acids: CASLQGTSGEVSYNEQFF.

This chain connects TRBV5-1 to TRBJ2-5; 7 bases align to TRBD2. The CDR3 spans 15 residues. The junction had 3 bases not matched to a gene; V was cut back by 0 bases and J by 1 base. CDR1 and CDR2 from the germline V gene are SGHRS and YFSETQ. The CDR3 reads CASSLEVAGQETQYF. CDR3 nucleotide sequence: TGCGCCAGCAGCTTGGAGGTAGCGGGCCAAGAGACCCAGTACTTC.

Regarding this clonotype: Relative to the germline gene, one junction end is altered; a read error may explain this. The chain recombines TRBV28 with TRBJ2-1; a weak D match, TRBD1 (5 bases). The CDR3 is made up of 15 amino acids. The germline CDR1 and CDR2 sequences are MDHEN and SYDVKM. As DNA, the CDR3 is TGTGCCAGCAGGGCGACAGTTGGGTCCTACAATGAGCTGTTCTTC. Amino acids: CASRATVGSYNELFF. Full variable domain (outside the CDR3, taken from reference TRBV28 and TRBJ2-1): DVKVTQSSRYLVKRTGEKVFLECVQDMDHENMFWYRQDPGLGLRLIYFSYDVKMKEKGDIPEGYSVSREKKERFSLILESASTNQTSMYLCASRATVGSYNELFFGPGTRLTVL.

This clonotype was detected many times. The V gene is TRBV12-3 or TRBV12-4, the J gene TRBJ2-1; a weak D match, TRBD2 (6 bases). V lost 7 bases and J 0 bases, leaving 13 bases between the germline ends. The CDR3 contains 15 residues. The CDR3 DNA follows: TGTGCCAGCACTCCCGGAGGGGTCTCCTACAATGAGCAGTTCTTC. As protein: CASTPGGVSYNEQFF.

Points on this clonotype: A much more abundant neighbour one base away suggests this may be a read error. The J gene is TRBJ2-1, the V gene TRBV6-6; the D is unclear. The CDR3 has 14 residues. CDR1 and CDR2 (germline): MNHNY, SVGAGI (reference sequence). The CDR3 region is CVSTLGNSYNEQFF. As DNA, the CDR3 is TGTGTCAGCACACTCGGAAATTCCTACAATGAGCAGTTCTTC.

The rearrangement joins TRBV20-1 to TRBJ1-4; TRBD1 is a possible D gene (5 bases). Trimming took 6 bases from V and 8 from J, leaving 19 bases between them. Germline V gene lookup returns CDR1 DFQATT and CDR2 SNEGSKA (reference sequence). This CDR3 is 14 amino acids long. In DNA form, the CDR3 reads TGCAGTGCCATAGACATCACAGGTTGGGAAAAACTGTTTTTT. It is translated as CSAIDITGWEKLFF.

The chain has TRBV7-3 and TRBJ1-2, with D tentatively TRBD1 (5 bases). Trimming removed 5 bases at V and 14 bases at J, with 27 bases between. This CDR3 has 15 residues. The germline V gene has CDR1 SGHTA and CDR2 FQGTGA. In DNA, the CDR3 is TGTGCCAGCAGCCCCTACCTAGGGACCGGGACGGATAAGACCTTC. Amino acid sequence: CASSPYLGTGTDKTF.

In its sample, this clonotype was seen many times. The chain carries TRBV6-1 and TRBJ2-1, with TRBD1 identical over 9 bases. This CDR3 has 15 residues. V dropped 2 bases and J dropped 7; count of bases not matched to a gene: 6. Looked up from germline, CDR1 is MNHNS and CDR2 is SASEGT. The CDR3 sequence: CASSETGTGRNEQFF. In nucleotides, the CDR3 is TGTGCCAGCAGTGAAACTGGGACAGGGCGAAATGAGCAGTTCTTC.

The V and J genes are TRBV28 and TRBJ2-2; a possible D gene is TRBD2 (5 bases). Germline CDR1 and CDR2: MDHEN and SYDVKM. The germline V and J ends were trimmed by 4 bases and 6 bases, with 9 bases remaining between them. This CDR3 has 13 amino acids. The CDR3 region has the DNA TGTGCCAGCAGTTGGGGAGATGCCGGGGAGCTGTTTTTT. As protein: CASSWGDAGELFF.